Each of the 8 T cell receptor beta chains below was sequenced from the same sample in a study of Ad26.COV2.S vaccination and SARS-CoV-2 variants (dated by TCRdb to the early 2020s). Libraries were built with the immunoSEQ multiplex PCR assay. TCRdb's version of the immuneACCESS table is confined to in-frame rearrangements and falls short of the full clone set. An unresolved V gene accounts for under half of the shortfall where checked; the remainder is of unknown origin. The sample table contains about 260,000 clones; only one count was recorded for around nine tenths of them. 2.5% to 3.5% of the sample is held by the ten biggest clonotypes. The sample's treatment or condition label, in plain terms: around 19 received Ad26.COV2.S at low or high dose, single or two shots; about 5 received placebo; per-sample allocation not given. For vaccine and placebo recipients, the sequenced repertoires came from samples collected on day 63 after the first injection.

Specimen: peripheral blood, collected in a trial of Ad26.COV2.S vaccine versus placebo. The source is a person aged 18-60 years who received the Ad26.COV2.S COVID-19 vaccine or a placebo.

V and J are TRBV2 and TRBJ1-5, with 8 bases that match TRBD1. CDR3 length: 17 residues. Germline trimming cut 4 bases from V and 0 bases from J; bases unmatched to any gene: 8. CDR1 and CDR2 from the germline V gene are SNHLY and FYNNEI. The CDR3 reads CASSVDRATPSNQPQHF. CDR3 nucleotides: TGTGCCAGCAGTGTGGACAGGGCGACTCCTAGCAATCAGCCCCAGCATTTT.

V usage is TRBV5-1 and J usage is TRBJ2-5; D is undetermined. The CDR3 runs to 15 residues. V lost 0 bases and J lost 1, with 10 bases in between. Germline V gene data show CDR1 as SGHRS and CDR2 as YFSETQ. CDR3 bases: TGCGCCAGCAGCTTGGAAAGGCCGATCCAAGAGACCCAGTACTTC. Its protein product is CASSLERPIQETQYF.

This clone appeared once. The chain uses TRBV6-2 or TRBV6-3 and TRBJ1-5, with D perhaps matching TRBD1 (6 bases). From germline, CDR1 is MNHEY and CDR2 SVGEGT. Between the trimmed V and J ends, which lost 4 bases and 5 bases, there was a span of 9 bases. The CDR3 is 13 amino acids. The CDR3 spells CASSSGDHQPQHF. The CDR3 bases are TGTGCCAGCAGTTCAGGGGATCATCAGCCCCAGCATTTT.

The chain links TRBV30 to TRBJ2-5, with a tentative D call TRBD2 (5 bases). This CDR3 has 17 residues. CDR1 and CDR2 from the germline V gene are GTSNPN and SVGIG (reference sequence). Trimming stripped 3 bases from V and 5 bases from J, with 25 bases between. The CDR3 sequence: CAWRRRRGRAVLETQYF. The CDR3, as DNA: TGTGCCTGGAGACGCCGGCGTGGGCGGGCGGTCTTGGAGACCCAGTACTTC. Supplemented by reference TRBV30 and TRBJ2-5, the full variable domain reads SQTIHQWPATLVQPVGSPLSLECTVEGTSNPNLYWYRQAAGRGLQLLFYSVGIGQISSEVPQNLSASRPQDRQFILSSKKLLLSDSGFYLCAWRRRRGRAVLETQYFGPGTRLLVL.

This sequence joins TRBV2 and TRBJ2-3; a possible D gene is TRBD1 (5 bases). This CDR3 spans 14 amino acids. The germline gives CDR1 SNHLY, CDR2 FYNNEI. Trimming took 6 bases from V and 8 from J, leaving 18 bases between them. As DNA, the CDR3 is TGTGCCAGCAGCGCCTCAACGATTAGGGGTACGCAGTATTTT. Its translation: CASSASTIRGTQYF.

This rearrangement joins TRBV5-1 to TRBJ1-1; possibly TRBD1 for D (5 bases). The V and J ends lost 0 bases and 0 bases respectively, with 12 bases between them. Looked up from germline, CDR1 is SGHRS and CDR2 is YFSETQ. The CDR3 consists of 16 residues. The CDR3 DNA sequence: TGCGCCAGCAGCTTGGCCTCAGGGATGATGAACACTGAAGCTTTCTTT. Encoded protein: CASSLASGMMNTEAFF.

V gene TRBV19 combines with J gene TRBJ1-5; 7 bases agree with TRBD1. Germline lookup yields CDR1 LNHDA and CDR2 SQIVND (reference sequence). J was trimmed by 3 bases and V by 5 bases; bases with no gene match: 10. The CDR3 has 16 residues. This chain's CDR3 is CASSRNAGTDNQPQHF. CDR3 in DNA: TGTGCCAGTAGTCGAAACGCCGGGACAGACAATCAGCCCCAGCATTTT.

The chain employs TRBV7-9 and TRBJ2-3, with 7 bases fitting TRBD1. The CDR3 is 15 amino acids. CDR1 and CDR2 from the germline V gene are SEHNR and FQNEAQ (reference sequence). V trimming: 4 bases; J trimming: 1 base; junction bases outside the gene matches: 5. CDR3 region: CASSSDRRRTDTQYF. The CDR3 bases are TGTGCCAGCAGCTCGGACAGGCGACGCACAGATACGCAGTATTTT.